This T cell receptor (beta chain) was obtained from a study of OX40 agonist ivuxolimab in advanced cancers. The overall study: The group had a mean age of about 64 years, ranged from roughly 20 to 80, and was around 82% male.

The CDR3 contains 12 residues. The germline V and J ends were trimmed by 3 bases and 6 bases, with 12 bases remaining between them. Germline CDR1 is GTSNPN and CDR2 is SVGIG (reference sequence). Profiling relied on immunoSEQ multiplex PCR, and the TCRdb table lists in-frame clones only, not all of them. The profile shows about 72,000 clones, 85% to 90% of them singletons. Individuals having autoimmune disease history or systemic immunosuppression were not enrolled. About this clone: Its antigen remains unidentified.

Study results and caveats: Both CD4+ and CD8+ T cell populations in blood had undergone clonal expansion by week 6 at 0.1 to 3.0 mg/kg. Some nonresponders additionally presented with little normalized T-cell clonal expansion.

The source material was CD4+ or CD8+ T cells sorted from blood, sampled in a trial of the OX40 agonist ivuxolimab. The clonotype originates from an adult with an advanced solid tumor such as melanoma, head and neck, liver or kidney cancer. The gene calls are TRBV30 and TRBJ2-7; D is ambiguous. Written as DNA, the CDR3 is TGTGCCTGGAGCGGCAGCCCGGGCGAGCAGTACTTC. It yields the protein CAWSGSPGEQYF.